Below are 21 T cell receptor beta chains sequenced from a single sample in a study of T cell changes during pregnancy in multiple sclerosis (dated by TCRdb to about 2019). Libraries were prepared through the immunoSEQ multiplex PCR assay. As stored in TCRdb, this immuneACCESS dataset retains in-frame rearrangements with V and J assigned. A fraction of the clones does not appear; measured against another copy, unresolved V genes explain less than half of the discrepancy, and the remainder lacks a known reason. The sample table records 50,000 to 80,000 clones; around nine tenths of these occur just once. Roughly 1.5% of the sample goes to the ten largest clones. The source was peripheral blood, collected in the second trimester of pregnancy. The receptor set was obtained from a female donor with multiple sclerosis, enrolled in a pregnancy study.

J is TRBJ2-2 and V is TRBV10-2; perhaps TRBD2 as D (5 bases). The CDR3 extends over 16 amino acids. Germline values: CDR1 WSHSY, CDR2 SAAADI. Trimming pared 7 bases from V and 3 bases from J, leaving 18 bases between. CDR3 region: CASMSVGGQHTGELFF. DNA of the CDR3: TGCGCCAGCATGTCCGTAGGAGGTCAGCACACCGGGGAGCTGTTTTTT.

The rearrangement links TRBV27 to TRBJ2-5; D possibly corresponds to TRBD1 (7 bases). The CDR3 has 17 residues. V lost 3 bases to trimming and J lost 1 base, with 18 bases between them. The germline CDR1 and CDR2 sequences are MNHEY and SMNVEV (reference sequence). In nucleotides, the CDR3 is TGTGCCAGCAGTTTTGGGGCGGGACAGCCTCGCCAAGAGACCCAGTACTTC. As protein: CASSFGAGQPRQETQYF.

The chain couples TRBV27 to TRBJ1-4, with 8 bases that match TRBD1. The CDR3 extends over 17 amino acids. With V trimmed by 2 bases and J by 5 bases, 10 bases remained unmatched. Germline lookup yields CDR1 MNHEY and CDR2 SMNVEV (reference sequence). CDR3 nucleotides: TGTGCCAGCAGTTTAGGTGTCAGAGGGACAGGAAATGAAAAACTGTTTTTT. It is translated as CASSLGVRGTGNEKLFF.

In the case of this clone: Compared with germline, one end of the junction differs, possibly owing to a read error. The chain employs TRBV6-5 and TRBJ2-1; tentative D call: TRBD1 (5 bases). The length of the CDR3 is 15 residues. CDR1 is MNHEY and CDR2 is SVGAGI in the germline V gene. CDR3 region: CVSSYDSPAYNEQFF. The CDR3 DNA follows: TGTGTCAGCAGTTACGACAGCCCGGCCTACAATGAGCAGTTCTTC.

This chain connects TRBV9 to TRBJ1-2, with TRBD1 identical over 10 bases. V trimming: 3 bases; J trimming: 3 bases; junction bases outside the gene matches: 5. This CDR3 spans 15 amino acids. Germline lookup yields CDR1 SGDLS and CDR2 YYNGEE. CDR3 in DNA: TGTGCCAGCAGCGGAGAAGACAGGGGGCACTATGGCTACACCTTC. This translates into CASSGEDRGHYGYTF.

The rearrangement links TRBV28 to TRBJ2-2; 7 bases are a match to TRBD1. Germline CDR1 is MDHEN and CDR2 is SYDVKM. The CDR3 totals 15 residues. V trimming: 2 bases; J trimming: 6 bases; junction bases outside the gene matches: 6. The CDR3 DNA reads as TGTGCCAGCAGTTTAGACAGGGTGGAGGCCGGGGAGCTGTTTTTT. It specifies CASSLDRVEAGELFF.

The chain is built from TRBV11-2 and TRBJ2-7, with 8 bases identical to TRBD2. The V gene end was trimmed by 3 bases and the J gene end by 7 bases; junction bases not matched to a gene: 8. This CDR3 contains 14 residues. CDR1 is SGHAT, CDR2 FQNNGV, per germline. Here the CDR3 reads CASSFAGGKEEQYF. CDR3 DNA: TGTGCCAGCAGCTTCGCGGGAGGTAAAGAGGAGCAGTACTTC.

This clone was observed a single time. The V call is TRBV6-5, the J call TRBJ2-6, with TRBD1 matching 7 bases. V lost 6 bases to trimming and J lost 4 bases; unmatched junction nucleotides: 6. This CDR3 comprises 15 residues. Germline V gene lookup returns CDR1 MNHEY and CDR2 SVGAGI. In DNA, the CDR3 is TGTGCCAGCAGCCACAGGGGTGGAGGGGCCAACGTCCTGACTTTC. This encodes CASSHRGGGANVLTF.

CDR3 residues: CASSQGDSDVRYNEQFF. The CDR3 DNA reads TGTGCCAGCAGCCAAGGGGACTCTGACGTACGCTACAATGAGCAGTTCTTC. This chain joins TRBV5-4 and TRBJ2-1, with D possibly matching TRBD2 (6 bases). Germline V gene data show CDR1 as SGHNT and CDR2 as YYREEE (reference sequence). The CDR3 consists of 17 residues. Trimming shortened V by 4 bases and J by 3 bases, and 20 bases separated the two germline ends.

The chain links TRBV19 to TRBJ2-1, with TRBD1 as a possible D gene (7 bases). The CDR3 has 15 amino acids. With 3 bases removed from V and 2 bases from J, the gap between germline ends came to 11 bases. Germline loops: CDR1 LNHDA, CDR2 SQIVND (reference sequence). The CDR3 bases are TGTGCCAGTAGTATTTGGAGGGGGCCCTACAATGAGCAGTTCTTC. Its translation: CASSIWRGPYNEQFF.

This clone was found once. The chain is built from TRBV5-5 and TRBJ2-1, with 10 bases identical to TRBD2. CDR1 and CDR2 (germline): SGHKS, YYEKEE (reference sequence). Trimming took 1 base from V and 7 from J; bases not matched to a gene: 11. The CDR3 has 17 amino acids. CDR3 protein: CASSLSLAGVLGNEQFF. The CDR3, as DNA: TGTGCCAGCAGCTTGAGCCTAGCGGGAGTGTTGGGGAATGAGCAGTTCTTC.

The V and J genes are TRBV10-3 and TRBJ2-5; TRBD2 matches 10 bases. The V segment lost 10 bases and the J segment 1 base; nucleotides outside the gene matches: 12. CDR3 length equals 16 residues. Germline CDR1 is ENHRY and CDR2 is SYGVKD. CDR3 sequence (DNA): TGTGCCACCGGGGGGCAAAGGACTAGCGGCCAAGAGACCCAGTACTTC. The encoded protein is CATGGQRTSGQETQYF.

The rearrangement uses TRBV30 and TRBJ1-2; 9 bases align to TRBD1. With 2 bases clipped from V and 7 bases from J, the junction kept 8 bases outside the gene matches. This CDR3 region has 14 residues. Looked up from germline, CDR1 is GTSNPN and CDR2 is SVGIG (reference sequence). The CDR3 sequence: CAWSLQQGARGYTF. CDR3 DNA sequence: TGTGCCTGGAGTTTGCAACAGGGGGCGCGTGGCTACACCTTC.

This clone was counted only a few times. V is TRBV23-1 and J is TRBJ1-1; 8 bases agree with TRBD1. TRBV23-1 is treated as an ORF (open reading frame) with a function not yet certain. J lost 0 bases, V lost 2 bases, and 14 bases had no gene match. The CDR3 is 19 amino acids. Written as DNA, the CDR3 is TGCGCCAGCAGTCAAATAGACAGGGGAGTACGACCCATGAACACTGAAGCTTTCTTT. Translated, it gives CASSQIDRGVRPMNTEAFF.

The chain joins TRBV2 to TRBJ2-7; 12 bases map to TRBD2. Germline CDR1 SNHLY, CDR2 FYNNEI. V was pared by 7 bases and J by 3 bases, with 4 bases of the junction left unmatched. The CDR3 contains 14 residues. The CDR3 region is CASMRLAGVYEQYF. As DNA, the CDR3 is TGTGCCAGCATGAGACTAGCGGGAGTCTACGAGCAGTACTTC.

The rearrangement links TRBV6-5 to TRBJ2-7; 9 nucleotides align to TRBD2. There are 16 residues in the CDR3. Germline trimming cut 2 bases from V and 3 bases from J; bases unmatched to any gene: 8. Germline CDR1 MNHEY, CDR2 SVGAGI. The CDR3 DNA follows: TGTGCCAGCAGTTACCTAAATAGCGGGAGTATCTACGAGCAGTACTTC. Residues: CASSYLNSGSIYEQYF.

The V call is TRBV11-2, the J call TRBJ2-6, with D possibly being TRBD1 (5 bases). V was pared by 5 bases and J by 3 bases, with 8 bases between. CDR1 and CDR2 from the germline V gene are SGHAT and FQNNGV. There are 14 residues in the CDR3. The CDR3 spells CASSPQGGANVLTF. CDR3 coding DNA: TGTGCCAGCAGCCCCCAGGGTGGGGCCAACGTCCTGACTTTC.

The chain uses TRBV29-1 and TRBJ1-1; D not resolved. The CDR3 contains 12 residues. Trimming took 2 bases from V and 4 from J, leaving 8 bases between them. Germline CDR1 is SQVTM and CDR2 is ANQGSEA. The CDR3 DNA is TGCAGCGTTGAATCGGGTGTCACTGAAGCTTTCTTT. It is translated as CSVESGVTEAFF.

This chain links TRBV10-1 with TRBJ2-7, with TRBD1 identical over 9 bases. CDR1 is WNHNN and CDR2 is SYGVQD in the germline V gene (reference sequence). The CDR3 covers 16 residues. The V and J ends lost 0 bases and 11 bases, in that order; junction bases with no gene match: 14. This CDR3 is CASSESPDRGIEGEYF. The CDR3, as DNA: TGCGCCAGCAGTGAGTCGCCGGACAGGGGAATAGAGGGGGAGTACTTC.

V and J are TRBV2 and TRBJ1-2; the D gene is possibly TRBD1 (6 bases). Deletions cut 4 bases from V and 6 bases from J, with 15 bases between. Germline V CDR1 and CDR2: SNHLY, FYNNEI. The CDR3 extends over 14 amino acids. CDR3 protein: CASSAVRGLDGYTF. The CDR3 bases are TGTGCCAGCAGTGCAGTGAGGGGGTTGGATGGCTACACCTTC.

A single count supports this clone. The chain couples TRBV5-1 to TRBJ2-1; 7 nucleotides agree with TRBD2. Germline CDR1 and CDR2: SGHRS and YFSETQ. The CDR3 has 16 residues. Trimming took 1 base from V and 4 from J; bases not matched to a gene: 8. The CDR3 sequence: CASSLTGTNQYNEQFF. The DNA for the CDR3 is TGCGCCAGCAGCTTGACCGGGACTAACCAGTACAATGAGCAGTTCTTC.